Listed below are T cell receptor beta chains from one sample, sequenced in a study of long-term antiretroviral therapy in people with HIV. Method: immunoSEQ multiplex PCR; TCRdb's copy keeps in-frame clones and lacks some. Of around 20,000 clones listed, around 80% were seen once; the top ten hold about 15%. This material consisted of unsorted PBMCs, taken 2.9 years after starting antiretroviral therapy. The receptors stem from a woman aged 25 to 39 with HIV. Both conserved end residues are trimmed from each CDR3. The order of the fields is V gene, CDR3 protein.

v_call: TRBV6-6
cdr3_aa: ASRTTGTSNEQF

v_call: TRBV2
cdr3_aa: ASKGDRGTEAF

v_call: TRBV30
cdr3_aa: AWSVTRNEKLF

v_call: TRBV10-3
cdr3_aa: AISGAIISGNTIY

v_call: TRBV6-1
cdr3_aa: ASSSPGGNTEAF

v_call: TRBV5-1
cdr3_aa: ASRAPTPGEKLF

v_call: TRBV5-1
cdr3_aa: ASSFLAGGANEQF

v_call: TRBV19
cdr3_aa: ASSYLWTENTEAF

v_call: TRBV6-1
cdr3_aa: ASSVQGFSEAF

v_call: TRBV6-1
cdr3_aa: ASSEGGSHGYT

v_call: TRBV28
cdr3_aa: ASGPGFTGGRDGYT

v_call: TRBV14
cdr3_aa: ASSPQGTEAF

v_call: TRBV6-6
cdr3_aa: ASSYVVTANTEAF

v_call: TRBV7-2
cdr3_aa: ASSFFGGTTEAF

v_call: TRBV11-3
cdr3_aa: ASSLDQETQY

v_call: TRBV18
cdr3_aa: ASSPQRDTGELF

v_call: TRBV5-1
cdr3_aa: ASSLDGTSGTGELF

v_call: TRBV27
cdr3_aa: ASSLTPNTEAF

v_call: TRBV10-1
cdr3_aa: ASSDRRRGELF

v_call: TRBV7-6
cdr3_aa: ASSQGLGSNQPQH

v_call: TRBV4-1
cdr3_aa: ASSQDSAGGLETQY

v_call: TRBV18
cdr3_aa: ASSPVHGERNYGYT

v_call: TRBV2
cdr3_aa: ASRTPYSGEQY

v_call: TRBV29-1
cdr3_aa: SVALLAGGFYEQY

v_call: TRBV7-9
cdr3_aa: ASSPRDGSYNEQF

v_call: TRBV12-5
cdr3_aa: ASGLVVFLGSGANVLT

v_call: TRBV9
cdr3_aa: ASSVVDGTYGYT

v_call: TRBV5-6
cdr3_aa: ASSLGSSGANVLT

v_call: TRBV6-5
cdr3_aa: ASFFNYGYT

v_call: TRBV1
cdr3_aa: TDGTSVIETQY

v_call: TRBV30
cdr3_aa: AWTSGGGRNEQF

v_call: TRBV19
cdr3_aa: ASSIWSYQPQH

v_call: TRBV12-5
cdr3_aa: ASASGEAGGGYT

v_call: TRBV5-1
cdr3_aa: ASSFEALGGGTYNSPLH

v_call: TRBV7-6
cdr3_aa: ASSLTEARYEQY

v_call: TRBV4-2
cdr3_aa: ASSQYTTAGRSTDTQY

v_call: TRBV27
cdr3_aa: ASSFLTQGALGYT

v_call: TRBV7-2
cdr3_aa: ASKRDLRQPYNSPLH

v_call: TRBV18
cdr3_aa: ASSAQSGGKNIQY

v_call: TRBV4-2
cdr3_aa: ASSQELAGGINKETQY

v_call: TRBV2
cdr3_aa: ASSDRGDYEQY

v_call: TRBV7-6
cdr3_aa: ASSFLSGETQY

v_call: TRBV19
cdr3_aa: ASSGRNMNTEAF

v_call: TRBV19
cdr3_aa: ASSLEGYNYGYT

v_call: TRBV14
cdr3_aa: ASGQGAGETQY

v_call: TRBV19
cdr3_aa: ASKDRATRDTEAF

v_call: TRBV29-1
cdr3_aa: SVGQGGNRELF

v_call: TRBV2
cdr3_aa: ASSEGVSTEAF

v_call: TRBV5-1
cdr3_aa: ASSLDGTGPYNEQF

v_call: TRBV6-6
cdr3_aa: ASSYSRTEEQF

v_call: TRBV25-1
cdr3_aa: ASSEQRGGTGELF

v_call: TRBV7-9
cdr3_aa: ASSIGGTEAF

v_call: TRBV29-1
cdr3_aa: SVPAGAGNEKLF